This T cell receptor (beta chain) emerged from a study of cytomegalovirus exposure and HLA in healthy donors. Findings and limits, study-wide: Association of some 18,000 TCR beta sequences with HLA alleles was found at 0.05 false discovery rate in a later analysis. The later analysis indicated that the majority of CMV-associated TCR beta chains appeared HLA-restricted.

V dropped 0 bases and J dropped 6 bases, with 18 bases sitting between them. The germline V gene encodes CDR1 LNHNV and CDR2 YYDKDF (reference sequence). The CDR3 loop spans 17 amino acids. Healthy bone marrow donors made up the donor group. Comments on this clone: What it binds is not known.

PCR employed 60 Vbeta and 13 Jbeta primers. Method: immunoSEQ multiplex PCR; TCRdb's copy keeps in-frame clones and lacks some. The sample includes 150,000 to 200,000 clones, 81% of them seen just once. The material sequenced was PBMCs. The V and J genes are TRBV15 and TRBJ2-1, with D perhaps TRBD1 (6 bases). This clonotype was sampled from a woman aged 18-29 years in good health and CMV-seropositive. The CDR3 DNA sequence: TGTGCCACCAGCAGAGATTCGTGGGACACGGGTACCAATGAGCAGTTCTTC. Translated: CATSRDSWDTGTNEQFF.